The rows below give T cell receptor beta chains drawn from one sample of a study of CD8 T cells in ankylosing spondylitis. TCRdb fed the 5' RACE reads into MiXCR, producing one record per CDR3 protein. The data show around 210,000 distinct CDR3 sequences, 7.5% to 9.5% seen once. Sequences were obtained from blood, either unsorted or a sorted T cell fraction (not recorded which). These receptors all stem from a female donor with ankylosing spondylitis or in good health (not recorded which). The CDR3 runs from the conserved cysteine through the conserved F or W. Each record gives: D gene, clone size, J gene, V gene, CDR3 DNA, CDR3 protein. The D gene is left open where the match is weak. Only some rows state a clone size, as once, few, many or a class for expanded clones.

>.|.|TRBJ1-5|TRBV11-1
TGTGCCAGCAGCTTTGGAACAGGGAATCCCGATCAGCCCCAGCATTTT
CASSFGTGNPDQPQHF
>TRBD1|.|TRBJ2-1|TRBV28
TGTGCCAGCAGTTTTATAGGACAGGGAATTCCAAGTGAGCAGTTCTTC
CASSFIGQGIPSEQFF
>.|many|TRBJ2-1|TRBV7-8
TGTGCCAGCAGCTTAACCATCATATACAATGAGCAGTTCTTC
CASSLTIIYNEQFF
>.|.|TRBJ2-5|TRBV9
TGTGCCAGCAGCGCCGACGGGAAGACCCAGTACTTC
CASSADGKTQYF
>.|.|TRBJ2-2|TRBV30
TGTGCCTGGAGAGGGGTAAACACCGGGGAGCTGTTTTTT
CAWRGVNTGELFF
>.|many|TRBJ2-3|TRBV20-1
TGCAGTGGGAACCACGGGGGACAATCGCCAGATACGCAGTATTTT
CSGNHGGQSPDTQYF
>TRBD2|many|TRBJ2-2|TRBV7-7
TGTGCCAGCAGCTCTGGACTAGTGGCGAACACCGGGGAGCTGTTTTTT
CASSSGLVANTGELFF
>TRBD2|many|TRBJ2-7|TRBV25-1
TGTGCCAGCAGTGGACCGACTAGCGGGAGGTACTACGAGCAGTACTTC
CASSGPTSGRYYEQYF
>.|few|TRBJ2-7|TRBV5-1
TGCGCCAGCAGCTTGGATGGCAGAAACTACGAGCAGTACTTC
CASSLDGRNYEQYF
>.|many|TRBJ2-1|TRBV4-2
TGTGCCAGCAGCCCGTCTTACAATGAGCAGTTCTTC
CASSPSYNEQFF
>.|many|TRBJ2-7|TRBV7-9
TGTGCCAGCAGCTCGACCTCTAACGAGCAGTACTTC
CASSSTSNEQYF
>.|few|TRBJ2-3|TRBV6-2/TRBV6-3
TGTGCCAGCAGTTACCGCAGATTGGGGACAGATACGCAGTATTTT
CASSYRRLGTDTQYF
>TRBD2|few|TRBJ2-1|TRBV6-1
TGTGCCAGCAGTGACGCCCCCCGTCTAGCGGGAGCTGGTGAGCAGTTCTTC
CASSDAPRLAGAGEQFF
>TRBD1|.|TRBJ2-7|TRBV6-2/TRBV6-3
TGTGCCAGCAGTTACTTCAACCGAGGACAGGGGAAGCAGTACTTC
CASSYFNRGQGKQYF
>.|many|TRBJ2-5|TRBV10-3
TGTGCCATCAGCAACAAAGAGACCCAGTACTTC
CAISNKETQYF
>.|many|TRBJ2-4|TRBV28
TGTGCCAGCACCCCCGGACGCCTGGAAAACATTCAGTACTTC
CASTPGRLENIQYF
>TRBD1|few|TRBJ1-2|TRBV20-1
TGCAGTGCTCCTAACCGGGACAGTTTCCAGTACCGATATGGCTACACCTTC
CSAPNRDSFQYRYGYTF
>TRBD2|many|TRBJ2-1|TRBV24-1
TGTGCCACCACAGCGGGAGGGTACAATGAGCAGTTCTTC
CATTAGGYNEQFF
>.|many|TRBJ2-7|TRBV12-3/TRBV12-4
TGTGCCAGCAGCCTTATCCCAGGGCTCGAGCAGTACTTC
CASSLIPGLEQYF
>TRBD2|many|TRBJ2-3|TRBV6-6
TGTGCCAGCAGACTAGCGGGAGGGCCCACAGATACGCAGTATTTT
CASRLAGGPTDTQYF
>.|many|TRBJ2-6|TRBV20-1
TGCAGTGCCACCTGGGGGCATCTACTCTCTGGGGCCAACGTCCTGACTTTC
CSATWGHLLSGANVLTF
>TRBD1|many|TRBJ1-4|TRBV29-1
TGCAGCGCAGGGACAGAAGAACTGTTTTTT
CSAGTEELFF
>.|many|TRBJ2-7|TRBV29-1
TGCAGCGTCTCACGTTCCACCTACGAGCAGTACTTC
CSVSRSTYEQYF
>.|.|TRBJ2-3|TRBV20-1
TGCAGTGCTCCGCAGGGGCTTAGCACAGATGCGCAGTATTTT
CSAPQGLSTDAQYF
>.|many|TRBJ1-1|TRBV20-1
TGCAGTGCTAGGCAAAGAACTTTGAACACTGAAGCTTTCTTT
CSARQRTLNTEAFF
>.|many|TRBJ2-1|TRBV6-1
TGTGCCGGCAAATTCATGTTCGGTAGGGGAAATGAGCAGTTCTTC
CAGKFMFGRGNEQFF
>TRBD1|many|TRBJ1-2|TRBV5-1
TGCGCCAGCAGCTCCGGACAGGGCAACTATGGCTACACCTTC
CASSSGQGNYGYTF
>.|many|TRBJ2-7|TRBV7-9
TGTGCCAGCAGCTTCTCTACGGGGGAGCAGTACTTC
CASSFSTGEQYF
>TRBD2|many|TRBJ2-1|TRBV6-2/TRBV6-3
TGTGCCAGCTCCGGGACTAGCGGGAGAAATGAGCAGTTCTTC
CASSGTSGRNEQFF
>.|few|TRBJ1-2|TRBV14
TGTGCCAGCAGCCAAGTGGGGGCCCATGGCTACACCTTC
CASSQVGAHGYTF
>.|.|TRBJ1-5|TRBV7-9
TGTGCCAGCAGCTTGGTAGGGAGCAATCAGCCCCAGCATTTT
CASSLVGSNQPQHF
>.|many|TRBJ2-5|TRBV28
TGTGCCAGCAGTTTAGGAACGGATAGGGACGATGGGTCCCAGTACTTC
CASSLGTDRDDGSQYF
>TRBD2|many|TRBJ2-7|TRBV20-1
TGCAGTGCTAGAGCCCTCCGACTAGCGGGAGAAGTAGACGAGCAGTACTTC
CSARALRLAGEVDEQYF
>.|many|TRBJ2-1|TRBV27
TGTGCCAGCAGTTTATCGATGGGTGATGAGCAGTTCTTC
CASSLSMGDEQFF
>.|few|TRBJ1-2|TRBV29-1
TGCAGCGTTGTTGGAAATAGGGATGGCTACACCTTC
CSVVGNRDGYTF